The 5 T cell receptor beta chains in this list originate from one sample, sequenced in a study of blood T cell repertoires in COVID-19. TCRdb's copy holds only in-frame clones and misses some; the assay was immunoSEQ multiplex PCR. The sample yields approximately 290,000 clones, around 87% seen once. Sequencing was carried out using PBMCs or T cells enriched from blood (not recorded which). The receptor set was obtained from a woman aged 18-35 years with acute COVID-19.

This clone was observed a few times. The chain carries TRBV5-1 and TRBJ2-3, with 8 positions matching TRBD2. The CDR3 loop spans 14 amino acids. Trimming at V came to 6 bases and at J to 6 bases, leaving 9 bases not matched to a gene. Germline V CDR1 and CDR2: SGHRS, YFSETQ. CDR3 coding DNA: TGCGCCAGCAAGGCCGATAGCGGGATTGATACGCAGTATTTT. It is translated as CASKADSGIDTQYF.

The chain is built from TRBV5-1 and TRBJ2-1; 9 bases fit TRBD2. V was clipped by 0 bases and J by 6 bases; unmatched bases: 4. This CDR3 comprises 15 residues. The germline CDR1 and CDR2 sequences are SGHRS and YFSETQ. The CDR3 bases are TGCGCCAGCAGCTTGGGACTAGCGGCGCCCAATGAGCAGTTCTTC. This translates into CASSLGLAAPNEQFF.

This sequence joins TRBV29-1 and TRBJ2-6, with TRBD2 matching 14 bases. J gave up 4 bases and V 7 bases, and 6 bases lay outside the gene matches. The length of the CDR3 is 16 residues. Germline CDR1 reads SQVTM; CDR2 reads ANQGSEA. The CDR3 sequence is CSARTSGRSGANVLTF. Here the CDR3 DNA reads TGCAGCGCCAGGACTAGCGGGAGGTCCGGGGCCAACGTCCTGACTTTC.

This chain links TRBV12-3 or TRBV12-4 with TRBJ2-7; D ambiguous. V lost 3 bases to trimming and J lost 7 bases, with 10 bases between them. The CDR3 is 12 amino acids. The CDR3 loop is CASSFAAFEQYF. In nucleotides, the CDR3 is TGTGCCAGCAGTTTCGCGGCGTTTGAGCAGTACTTC.

The V call is TRBV28, the J call TRBJ1-6; maybe TRBD1 (5 bases). V lost 6 bases and J 8 bases, leaving 8 bases between the germline ends. The CDR3 has 12 amino acids. CDR1 is MDHEN and CDR2 is SYDVKM in the germline V gene. CDR3 residues: CASSTGDSPLHF. The CDR3 nucleotides read TGTGCCAGCAGCACGGGGGATTCACCCCTCCACTTT.